This T cell receptor beta chain was observed in a study of blood T cells in healthy people across ages. Germline CDR1 MRHNA, CDR2 SNTAGT. V was clipped by 2 bases and J by 9 bases; unmatched bases: 7. The CDR3 has 15 residues. Using a J-beta primer mix together with a sample-barcoded 5' primer, a second PCR was run for roughly 6 to 11 cycles. TCRdb passed the 5' RACE reads through MiXCR, listing each CDR3 protein once. The sample carries around 800,000 distinct CDR3 sequences, 40% to 65% recorded once. This clonotype turned up a few times. Sequenced input: blood. The V gene is TRBV6-4, the J gene TRBJ2-1, with 10 bases matching TRBD2. The origin of this receptor is a man of 80 years or more in good health. In DNA, the CDR3 is TGTGCCAGCAGTGACCGGGCTAGCGGGAGCGCTGAGCAGTTCTTC. This sequence encodes CASSDRASGSAEQFF.